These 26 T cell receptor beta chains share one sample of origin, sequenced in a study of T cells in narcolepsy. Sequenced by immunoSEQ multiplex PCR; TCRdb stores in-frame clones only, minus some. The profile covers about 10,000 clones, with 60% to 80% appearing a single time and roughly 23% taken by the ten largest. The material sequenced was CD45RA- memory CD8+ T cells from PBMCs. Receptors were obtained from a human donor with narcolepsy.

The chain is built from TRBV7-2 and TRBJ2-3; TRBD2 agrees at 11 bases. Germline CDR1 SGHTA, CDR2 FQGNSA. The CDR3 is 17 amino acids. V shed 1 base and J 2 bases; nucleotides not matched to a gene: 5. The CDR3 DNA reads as TGTGCCAGCAGCTTAGGGCTAGCGGGAGGAAACACAGATACGCAGTATTTT. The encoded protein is CASSLGLAGGNTDTQYF.

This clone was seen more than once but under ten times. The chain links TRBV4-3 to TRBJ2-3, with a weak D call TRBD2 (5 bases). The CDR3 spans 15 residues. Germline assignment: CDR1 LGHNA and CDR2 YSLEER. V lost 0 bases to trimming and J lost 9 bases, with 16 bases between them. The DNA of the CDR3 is TGCGCCAGCAGCCAAGATCTTCATTCGGGGAACACGCAGTATTTT. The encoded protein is CASSQDLHSGNTQYF.

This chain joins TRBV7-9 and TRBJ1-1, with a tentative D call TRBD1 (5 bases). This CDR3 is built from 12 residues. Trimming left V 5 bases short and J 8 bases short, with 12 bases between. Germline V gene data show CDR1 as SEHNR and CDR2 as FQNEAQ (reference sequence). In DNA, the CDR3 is TGTGCCAGCAGCCACATGGGGGTGGAAGCTTTCTTT. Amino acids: CASSHMGVEAFF.

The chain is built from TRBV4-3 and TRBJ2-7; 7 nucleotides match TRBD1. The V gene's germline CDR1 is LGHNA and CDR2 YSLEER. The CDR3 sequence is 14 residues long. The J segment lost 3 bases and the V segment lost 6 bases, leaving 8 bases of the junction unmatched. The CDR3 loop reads CASSSETGIYEQYF. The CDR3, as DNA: TGCGCCAGCAGTTCCGAGACAGGGATCTACGAGCAGTACTTC.

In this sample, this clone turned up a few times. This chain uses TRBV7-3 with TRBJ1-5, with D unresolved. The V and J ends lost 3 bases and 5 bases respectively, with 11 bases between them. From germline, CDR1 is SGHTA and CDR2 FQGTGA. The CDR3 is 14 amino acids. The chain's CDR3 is CASSFEPIHQPQHF. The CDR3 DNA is TGTGCCAGCAGCTTCGAACCCATCCATCAGCCCCAGCATTTT. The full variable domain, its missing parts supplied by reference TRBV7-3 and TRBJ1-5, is GAGVSQTPSNKVTEKGKYVELRCDPISGHTALYWYRQSLGQGPEFLIYFQGTGAADDSGLPNDRFFAVRPEGSVSTLKIQRTERGDSAVYLCASSFEPIHQPQHFGDGTRLSIL.

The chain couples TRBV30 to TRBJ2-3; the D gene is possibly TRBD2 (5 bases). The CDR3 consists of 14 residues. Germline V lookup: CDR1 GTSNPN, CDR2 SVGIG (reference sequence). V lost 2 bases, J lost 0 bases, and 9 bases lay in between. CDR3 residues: CAWSSGISTDTQYF. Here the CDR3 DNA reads TGTGCCTGGAGTTCGGGGATTAGCACAGATACGCAGTATTTT.

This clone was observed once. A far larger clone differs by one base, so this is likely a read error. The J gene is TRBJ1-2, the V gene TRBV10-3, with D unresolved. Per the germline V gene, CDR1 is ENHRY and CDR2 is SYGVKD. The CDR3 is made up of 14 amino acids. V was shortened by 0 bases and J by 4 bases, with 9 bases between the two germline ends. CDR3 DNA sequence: TGTGCCATCAGTGAGTCGTGGGAGGCCTATGGCTACACCTTC. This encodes CAISESWEAYGYTF.

CDR3 protein: CASSLEHSGSYNEQFF. DNA for the CDR3: TGTGCCAGCAGCTTGGAACATAGCGGCTCCTACAATGAGCAGTTCTTC. The chain links TRBV11-2 to TRBJ2-1; tentative D call: TRBD2 (6 bases). The germline V and J ends were trimmed by 3 bases and 0 bases, with 12 bases remaining between them. Germline assignment: CDR1 SGHAT and CDR2 FQNNGV. This CDR3 region has 16 residues. The full variable domain, with the rest looked up from reference TRBV11-2 and TRBJ2-1, is EAGVAQSPRYKIIEKRQSVAFWCNPISGHATLYWYQQILGQGPKLLIQFQNNGVVDDSQLPKDRFSAERLKGVDSTLKIQPAKLEDSAVYLCASSLEHSGSYNEQFFGPGTRLTVL.

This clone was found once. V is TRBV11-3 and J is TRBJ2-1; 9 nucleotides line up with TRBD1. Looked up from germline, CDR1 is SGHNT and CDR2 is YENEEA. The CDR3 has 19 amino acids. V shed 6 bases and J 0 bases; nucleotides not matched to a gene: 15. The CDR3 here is CASRGTGLNLVSSYNEQFF. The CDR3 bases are TGTGCCAGCAGGGGGACAGGGCTAAACCTAGTCAGCTCCTACAATGAGCAGTTCTTC.

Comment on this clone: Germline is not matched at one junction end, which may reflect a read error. The CDR3 DNA reads TGTGCTAGCAGCTTAGCGGGAGGGCCTCCTTTATCCGGGGAGCTGTTTTTT. Protein product: CASSLAGGPPLSGELFF. The chain uses TRBV7-7 and TRBJ2-2; 11 bases fit TRBD2. The CDR3 is made up of 17 amino acids. Germline CDR1 SSHAT, CDR2 FNYEAQ (reference sequence).

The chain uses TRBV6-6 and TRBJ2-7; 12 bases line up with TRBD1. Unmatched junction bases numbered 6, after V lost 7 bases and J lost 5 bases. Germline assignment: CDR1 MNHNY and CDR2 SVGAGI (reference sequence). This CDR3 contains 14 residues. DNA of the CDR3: TGTGCCAGCACTTCGGGACAGGGGGCCCACGAGCAGTACTTC. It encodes CASTSGQGAHEQYF.

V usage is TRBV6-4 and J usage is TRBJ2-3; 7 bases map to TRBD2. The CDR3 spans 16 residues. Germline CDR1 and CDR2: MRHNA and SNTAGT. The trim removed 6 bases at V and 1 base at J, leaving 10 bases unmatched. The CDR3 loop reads CASSPLGGSGTDTQYF. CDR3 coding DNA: TGTGCCAGCAGCCCCCTCGGGGGGTCAGGCACAGATACGCAGTATTTT.

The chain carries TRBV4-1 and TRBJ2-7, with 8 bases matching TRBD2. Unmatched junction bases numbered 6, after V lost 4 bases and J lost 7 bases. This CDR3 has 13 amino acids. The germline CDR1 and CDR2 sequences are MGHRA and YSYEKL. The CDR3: CASSPGAGEEQYF. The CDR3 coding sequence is TGCGCCAGCAGCCCAGGAGCGGGGGAAGAGCAGTACTTC.

The CDR3 nucleotides are TGTGCCAGCAGCCAAGATCCTACGGGGCACTCAGATACGCAGTATTTT. It codes for CASSQDPTGHSDTQYF. The chain has TRBV4-2 and TRBJ2-3; TRBD1 or TRBD2 may be the D gene (5 bases each). The CDR3 contains 16 residues. The germline CDR1 and CDR2 sequences are LGHNA and YNFKEQ. Trimming shortened V by 0 bases and J by 4 bases, and 14 bases separated the two germline ends.

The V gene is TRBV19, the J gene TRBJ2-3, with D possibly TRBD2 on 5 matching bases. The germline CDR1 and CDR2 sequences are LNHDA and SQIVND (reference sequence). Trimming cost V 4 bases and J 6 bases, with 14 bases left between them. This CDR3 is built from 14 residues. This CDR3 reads CASSTLDSRDTQYF. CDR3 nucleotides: TGTGCCAGTAGTACCTTGGACTCCCGGGATACGCAGTATTTT.

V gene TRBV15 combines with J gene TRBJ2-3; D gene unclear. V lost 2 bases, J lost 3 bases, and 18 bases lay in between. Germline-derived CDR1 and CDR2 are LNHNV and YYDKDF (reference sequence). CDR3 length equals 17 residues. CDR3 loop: CATSRFALIDYTDTQYF. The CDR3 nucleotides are TGTGCCACCAGCAGATTCGCCTTGATAGATTATACAGATACGCAGTATTTT.

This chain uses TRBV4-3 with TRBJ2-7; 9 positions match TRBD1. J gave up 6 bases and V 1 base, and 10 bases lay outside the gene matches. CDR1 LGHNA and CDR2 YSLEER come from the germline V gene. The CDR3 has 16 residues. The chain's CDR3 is CASSQVWGQGASEQYF. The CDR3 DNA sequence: TGCGCCAGCAGCCAAGTTTGGGGACAGGGAGCAAGCGAGCAGTACTTC.

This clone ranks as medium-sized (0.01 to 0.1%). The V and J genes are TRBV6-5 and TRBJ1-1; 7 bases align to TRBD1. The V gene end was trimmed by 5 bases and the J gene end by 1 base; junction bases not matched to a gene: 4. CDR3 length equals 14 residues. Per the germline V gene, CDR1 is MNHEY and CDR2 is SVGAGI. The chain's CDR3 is CASSPWTGNTEAFF. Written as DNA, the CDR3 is TGTGCCAGCAGTCCCTGGACAGGGAACACTGAAGCTTTCTTT.

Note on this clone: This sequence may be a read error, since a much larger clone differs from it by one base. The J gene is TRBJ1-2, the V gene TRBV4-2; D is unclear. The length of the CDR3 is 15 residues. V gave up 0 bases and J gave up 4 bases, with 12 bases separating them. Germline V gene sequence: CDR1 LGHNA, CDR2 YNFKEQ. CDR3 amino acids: CASSQDLSFLYGYTF. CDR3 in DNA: TGTGCCAGCAGCCAAGATTTATCCTTCCTCTATGGCTACACCTTC.

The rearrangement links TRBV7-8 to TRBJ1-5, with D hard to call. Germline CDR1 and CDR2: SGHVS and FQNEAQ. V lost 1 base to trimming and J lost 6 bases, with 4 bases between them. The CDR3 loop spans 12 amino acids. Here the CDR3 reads CASSLDGQPQHF. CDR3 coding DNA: TGTGCCAGCAGCTTAGATGGTCAGCCCCAGCATTTT.

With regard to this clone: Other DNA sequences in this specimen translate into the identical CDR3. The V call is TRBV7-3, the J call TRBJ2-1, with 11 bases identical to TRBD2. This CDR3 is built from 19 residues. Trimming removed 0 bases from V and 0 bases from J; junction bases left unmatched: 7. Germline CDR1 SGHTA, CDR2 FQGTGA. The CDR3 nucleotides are TGTGCCAGCAGCTTAACCCTAGCGGGAGGACCAAGCTCCTACAATGAGCAGTTCTTC. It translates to CASSLTLAGGPSSYNEQFF.

CDR3 coding DNA: TGTGCCAGCAGCTCCACAGGGGACCCGGGCAATGAGCAGTTCTTC. Translated: CASSSTGDPGNEQFF. The chain couples TRBV7-9 to TRBJ2-1; 7 bases align to TRBD1. The CDR3 has 15 amino acids. V was pared by 4 bases and J by 6 bases, with 9 bases of the junction left unmatched. Germline values: CDR1 SEHNR, CDR2 FQNEAQ (reference sequence).

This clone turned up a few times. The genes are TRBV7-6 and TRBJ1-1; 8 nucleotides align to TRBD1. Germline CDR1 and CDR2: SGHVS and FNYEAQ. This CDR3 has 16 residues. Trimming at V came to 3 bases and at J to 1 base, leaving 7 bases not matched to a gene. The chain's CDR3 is CASSFPYDRGNTEAFF. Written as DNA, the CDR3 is TGTGCCAGCAGCTTTCCTTATGACAGGGGGAACACTGAAGCTTTCTTT.

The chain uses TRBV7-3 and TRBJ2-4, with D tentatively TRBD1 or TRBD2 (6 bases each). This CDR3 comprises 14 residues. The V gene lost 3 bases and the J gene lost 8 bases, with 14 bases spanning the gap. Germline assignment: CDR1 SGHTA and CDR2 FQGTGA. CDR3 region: CASSFQGRGDIQYF. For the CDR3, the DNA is TGTGCCAGCAGCTTCCAGGGGCGCGGGGACATTCAGTACTTC.

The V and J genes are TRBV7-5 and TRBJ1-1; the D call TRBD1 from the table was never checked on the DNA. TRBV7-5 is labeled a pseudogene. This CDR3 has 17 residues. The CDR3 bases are TGTGTCAGAAGCTTAAATAGCATGGACAGGGAGGGCACTGAAGCTTTCTTT. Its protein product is CVRSLNSMDREGTEAFF.

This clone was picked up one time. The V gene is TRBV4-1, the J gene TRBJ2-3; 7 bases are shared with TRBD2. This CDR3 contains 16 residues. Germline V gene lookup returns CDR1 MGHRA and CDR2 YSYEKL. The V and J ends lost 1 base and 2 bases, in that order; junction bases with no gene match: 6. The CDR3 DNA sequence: TGCGCCAGCAGCCAAGGGCAGGGAGGGCTCACAGATACGCAGTATTTT. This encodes CASSQGQGGLTDTQYF.